Listed below are T cell receptor beta chains from one sample, sequenced in a study of regulatory T cells. This table comes from immunoSEQ multiplex PCR, and its TCRdb copy is limited to in-frame clones, with some not included. This repertoire shows approximately 9,300 clones, over 75% found once; its top ten account for roughly 10%. Sequencing used CD8+ T cells sorted from blood. The receptors derive from a person aged 18 to 35 with CD3G deficiency. The CDR3 runs from the conserved cysteine through the conserved F or W.

V: TRBV28
J: TRBJ2-2
CDR3: CASSSASRAGELFF

V: TRBV19
J: TRBJ2-1
CDR3: CASSRLAGREQFF

V: TRBV6-1
J: TRBJ1-2
CDR3: CASRQGTGYTF

V: TRBV27
J: TRBJ2-7
CDR3: CASSLGGWEQYF

V: TRBV23-1
J: TRBJ1-6
CDR3: CAGQGYNSPLHF

V: TRBV18
J: TRBJ1-1
CDR3: CASSPQGLTEAFF

V: TRBV11-2
J: TRBJ1-1
CDR3: CASSLGLNTEAFF

V: TRBV6-1
J: TRBJ2-2
CDR3: CASRPLGNTGELFF

V: TRBV19
J: TRBJ2-2
CDR3: CASRTSGLATTGELFF

V: TRBV13
J: TRBJ2-1
CDR3: CASSLSYNEQFF

V: TRBV19
J: TRBJ2-3
CDR3: CASSIVGGPTDTQYF

V: TRBV7-9
J: TRBJ2-3
CDR3: CASSYGAGQSTDTQYF

V: TRBV7-6
J: TRBJ2-3
CDR3: CASSLGIGEGDTQYF

V: TRBV6-1
J: TRBJ1-2
CDR3: CASSEVGTPRHGYTF

V: TRBV6-1
J: TRBJ2-3
CDR3: CASSNRGRLDTQYF

V: TRBV7-9
J: TRBJ2-1
CDR3: CASSQGTAGNEQFF

V: TRBV28
J: TRBJ2-7
CDR3: CASSESGSSYEQYF

V: TRBV28
J: TRBJ2-7
CDR3: CASSLDRTLGEQYF

V: TRBV6-6
J: TRBJ2-3
CDR3: CASSYSKGLPDTQYF

V: TRBV6-1
J: TRBJ1-1
CDR3: CASSEARQKNTEAFF

V: TRBV11-2
J: TRBJ2-7
CDR3: CASSLSESYEQYF

V: TRBV27
J: TRBJ1-6
CDR3: CASSLIPNSPLHF

V: TRBV10-3
J: TRBJ2-4
CDR3: CAIRKDNQNIQYF

V: TRBV28
J: TRBJ2-1
CDR3: CASSFSFARAQINEQFF

V: TRBV11-2
J: TRBJ2-7
CDR3: CASSLKADSRPYEQYF

V: TRBV6-5
J: TRBJ1-5
CDR3: CASSYPGDGQPQHF

V: TRBV7-9
J: TRBJ2-7
CDR3: CASSPLDSYEQYF

V: TRBV7-8
J: TRBJ2-5
CDR3: CASSLEAGGRETQYF

V: TRBV21-1
J: TRBJ2-2
CDR3: CASSLWTESFNTGELFF

V: TRBV27
J: TRBJ2-3
CDR3: CASSFTSGGGADTQYF

V: TRBV19
J: TRBJ2-7
CDR3: CASSIDLGSIYEQYF

V: TRBV28
J: TRBJ1-1
CDR3: CASSLQGDGTEAFF

V: TRBV6-1
J: TRBJ2-3
CDR3: CASSEFWMGGTDTQYF

V: TRBV7-9
J: TRBJ2-3
CDR3: CASSPPSGGKGDTQYF

V: TRBV7-6
J: TRBJ2-3
CDR3: CASSHGQGWSDTQYF

V: TRBV6-1
J: TRBJ2-7
CDR3: CASRTGAYEQYF

V: TRBV11-2
J: TRBJ1-1
CDR3: CASSLGPHGEAFF

V: TRBV7-6
J: TRBJ2-7
CDR3: CASSLGQGDEQYF

V: TRBV6-1
J: TRBJ2-1
CDR3: CASSDPGAGNEQFF

V: TRBV6-6
J: TRBJ2-7
CDR3: CASSRLGGDEQYF

V: TRBV28
J: TRBJ2-5
CDR3: CASGTGLYQETQYF

V: TRBV19
J: TRBJ2-1
CDR3: CASSTAGGYNEQFF

V: TRBV27
J: TRBJ2-1
CDR3: CASSLGGDNEQFF

V: TRBV28
J: TRBJ2-7
CDR3: CASSPSPTGKVGEQYF

V: TRBV28
J: TRBJ1-6
CDR3: CASSEVTVDSPLHF

V: TRBV27
J: TRBJ2-1
CDR3: CASSLGQYNEQFF

V: TRBV7-9
J: TRBJ2-7
CDR3: CASSLGDRVEQYF

V: TRBV6-1
J: TRBJ1-5
CDR3: CASSEDSNSNQPQHF

V: TRBV5-1
J: TRBJ2-7
CDR3: CASSLGQGTNEQYF

V: TRBV18
J: TRBJ1-1
CDR3: CASSLGGGTEAFF

V: TRBV7-8
J: TRBJ2-1
CDR3: CASSSRLAGGYNEQFF

V: TRBV27
J: TRBJ2-1
CDR3: CASSLSKYNEQFF

V: TRBV5-1
J: TRBJ2-7
CDR3: CASSLETGSYEQYF

V: TRBV6-1
J: TRBJ2-7
CDR3: CASSHQGEAYEQYF

V: TRBV10-3
J: TRBJ2-3
CDR3: CAMSGGPTDTQYF